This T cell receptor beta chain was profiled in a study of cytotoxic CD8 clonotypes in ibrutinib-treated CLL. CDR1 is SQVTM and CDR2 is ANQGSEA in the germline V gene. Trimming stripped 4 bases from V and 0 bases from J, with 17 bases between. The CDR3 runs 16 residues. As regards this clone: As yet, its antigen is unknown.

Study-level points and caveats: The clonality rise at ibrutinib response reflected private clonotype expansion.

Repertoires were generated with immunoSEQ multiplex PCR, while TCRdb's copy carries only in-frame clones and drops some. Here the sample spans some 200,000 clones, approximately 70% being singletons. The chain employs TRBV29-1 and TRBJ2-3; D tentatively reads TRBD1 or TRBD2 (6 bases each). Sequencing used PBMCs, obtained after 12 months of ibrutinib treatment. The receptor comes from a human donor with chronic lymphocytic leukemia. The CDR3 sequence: CSVVGGPGSSTDTQYF. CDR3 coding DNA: TGCAGCGTTGTTGGGGGGCCTGGATCTAGCACAGATACGCAGTATTTT.